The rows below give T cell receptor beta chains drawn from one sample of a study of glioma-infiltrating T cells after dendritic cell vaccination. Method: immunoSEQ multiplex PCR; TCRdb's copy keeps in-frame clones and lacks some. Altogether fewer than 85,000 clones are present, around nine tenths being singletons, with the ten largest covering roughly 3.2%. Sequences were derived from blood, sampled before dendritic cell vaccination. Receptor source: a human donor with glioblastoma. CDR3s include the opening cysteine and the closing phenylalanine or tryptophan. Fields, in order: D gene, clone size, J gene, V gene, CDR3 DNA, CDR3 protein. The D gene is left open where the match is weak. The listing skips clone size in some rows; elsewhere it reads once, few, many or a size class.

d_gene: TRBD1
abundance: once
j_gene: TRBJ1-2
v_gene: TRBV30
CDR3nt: TGTGCCTGGGACCCCGGACAGGGAAACTATGGCTACACCTTC
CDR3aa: CAWDPGQGNYGYTF

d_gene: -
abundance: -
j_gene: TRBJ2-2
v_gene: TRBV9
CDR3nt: TGTGCCAGCAGCGTGGGAGTTCCCACCGGGGAGCTGTTTTTT
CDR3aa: CASSVGVPTGELFF

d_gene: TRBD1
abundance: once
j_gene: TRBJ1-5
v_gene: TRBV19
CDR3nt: TGTGCCAGTAGAGGGACAGGGGAAAATCAGCCCCAGCATTTT
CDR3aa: CASRGTGENQPQHF

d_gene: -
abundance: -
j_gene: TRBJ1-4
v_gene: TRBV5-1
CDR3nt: TGCGCCAGCAGCCCAGGGGAATGGGGAGAAAAACTGTTTTTT
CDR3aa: CASSPGEWGEKLFF

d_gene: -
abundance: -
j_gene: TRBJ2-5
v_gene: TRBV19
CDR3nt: TGTGCCAGTTCTCTCACGGGATCTCCAGAGACCCAGTACTTC
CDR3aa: CASSLTGSPETQYF

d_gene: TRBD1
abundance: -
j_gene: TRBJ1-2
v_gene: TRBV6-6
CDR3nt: TGTGCCAGCAGTGCCGGGACAGGTATTGGCTACACCTTC
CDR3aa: CASSAGTGIGYTF

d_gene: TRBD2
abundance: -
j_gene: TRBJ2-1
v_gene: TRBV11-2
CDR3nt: TGTGCCAGCAGCTCGGGGACTAGCGGGAGGTATGAGCAGTTCTTC
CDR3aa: CASSSGTSGRYEQFF

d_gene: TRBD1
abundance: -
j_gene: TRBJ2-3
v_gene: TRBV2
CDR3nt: TGTGCCAGCAGTCCTGAGGGGGCAGTTGTCACAGATACGCAGTATTTT
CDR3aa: CASSPEGAVVTDTQYF

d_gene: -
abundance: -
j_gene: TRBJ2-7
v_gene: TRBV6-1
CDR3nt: TGTGCCAGCAGTTCTAGTTTCGCGTACGAGCAGTACTTC
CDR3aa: CASSSSFAYEQYF

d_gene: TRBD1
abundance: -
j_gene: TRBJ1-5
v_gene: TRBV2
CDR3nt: TGTGCCAGCAGTGAAACAGGGGGCAATCAGCCCCAGCATTTT
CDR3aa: CASSETGGNQPQHF

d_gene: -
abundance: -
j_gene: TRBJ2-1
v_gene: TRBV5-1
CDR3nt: TGCGCCAGCAGCATGGAGGCGGGATCTTCCTACAATGAGCAGTTCTTC
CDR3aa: CASSMEAGSSYNEQFF

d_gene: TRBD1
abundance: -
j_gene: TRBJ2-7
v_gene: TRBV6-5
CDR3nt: TGTGCCAGCAGTTACTCAACCGGGACAGGGGGTCACGAGCAGTACTTC
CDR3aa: CASSYSTGTGGHEQYF

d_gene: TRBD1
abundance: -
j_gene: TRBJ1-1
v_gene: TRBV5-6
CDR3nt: TGTGCCAGCTGCTACGGGGGACAGGGATCAACTGAAGCTTTCTTT
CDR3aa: CASCYGGQGSTEAFF

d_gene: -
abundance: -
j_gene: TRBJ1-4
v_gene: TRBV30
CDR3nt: TGTGCCTGGAGTATGGGACGGGGGTCTAATGAAAAACTGTTTTTT
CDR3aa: CAWSMGRGSNEKLFF

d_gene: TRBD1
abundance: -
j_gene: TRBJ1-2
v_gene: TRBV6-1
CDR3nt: TGTGCCAGCAACACAGGGGACTATGGCTACACCTTC
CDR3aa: CASNTGDYGYTF

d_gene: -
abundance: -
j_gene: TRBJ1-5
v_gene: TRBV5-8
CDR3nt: TGTGCCAGCATTCCCAGGGTACAAAGCAATCAGCCCCAGCATTTT
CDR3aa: CASIPRVQSNQPQHF

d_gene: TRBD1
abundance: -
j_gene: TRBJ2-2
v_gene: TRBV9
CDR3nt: TGTGCCAGCAGCGCCCGACAGGGGGCGAACACCGGGGAGCTGTTTTTT
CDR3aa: CASSARQGANTGELFF

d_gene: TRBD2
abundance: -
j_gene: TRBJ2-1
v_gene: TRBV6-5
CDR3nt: TGTGCCAGCACCAAGACTAGCGGGAGTGGTGAGCAGTTCTTC
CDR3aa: CASTKTSGSGEQFF

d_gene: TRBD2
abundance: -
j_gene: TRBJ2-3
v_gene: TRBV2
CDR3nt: TGTGCCAGCAGTCGACTAGCGGACACAGATACGCAGTATTTT
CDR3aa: CASSRLADTDTQYF

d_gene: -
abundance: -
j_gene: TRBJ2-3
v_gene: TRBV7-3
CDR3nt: TGTGCCAGCAGCCACTTCGATAAGGGGGCAGATACGCAGTATTTT
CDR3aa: CASSHFDKGADTQYF

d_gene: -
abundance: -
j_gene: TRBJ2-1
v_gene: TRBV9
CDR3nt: TGTGCCAGCAGCGAGACCCGGGGGGCGGGTGAGCAGTTCTTC
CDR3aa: CASSETRGAGEQFF

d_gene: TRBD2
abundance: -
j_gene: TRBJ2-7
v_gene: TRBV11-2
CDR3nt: TGTGCCAGCAGCTTATCTAGCGGGGCCTCCTACGAGCAGTACTTC
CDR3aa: CASSLSSGASYEQYF

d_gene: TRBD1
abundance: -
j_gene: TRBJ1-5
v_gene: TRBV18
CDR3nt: TGTGCCAGCTCACCGGGACAGGGGGTTCAGCCCCAGCATTTT
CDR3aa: CASSPGQGVQPQHF

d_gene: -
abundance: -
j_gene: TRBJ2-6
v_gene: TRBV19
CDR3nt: TGTGCCAGTAGTATTCCAGGGACACCCGTCCTGACTTTC
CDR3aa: CASSIPGTPVLTF

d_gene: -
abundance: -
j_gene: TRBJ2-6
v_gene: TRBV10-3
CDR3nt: TGTGCCATCAGTGTGTTCGAGGTTCACTCTGGGGCCAACGTCCTGACTTTC
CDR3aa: CAISVFEVHSGANVLTF

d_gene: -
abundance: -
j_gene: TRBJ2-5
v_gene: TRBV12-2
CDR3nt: TGTGCAAGTCTCCTCTTGGGCAGGAAGAAGACCCAGTACTTC
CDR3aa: CASLLLGRKKTQYF

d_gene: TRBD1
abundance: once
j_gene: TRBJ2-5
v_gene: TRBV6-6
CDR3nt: TGTGCCAGCAGTGCAGGGGGCCAAGAGACCCAGTACTTC
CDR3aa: CASSAGGQETQYF

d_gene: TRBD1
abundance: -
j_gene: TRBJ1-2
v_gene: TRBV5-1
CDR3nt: TGCGCCAGCAGCAAGAACACAGGGGGCGATGGCTACACCTTC
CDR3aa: CASSKNTGGDGYTF

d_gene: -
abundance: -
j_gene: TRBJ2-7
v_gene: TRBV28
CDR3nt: TGTGCCAGCAGTCCCGTATTCTACGAGCAGTACTTC
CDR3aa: CASSPVFYEQYF

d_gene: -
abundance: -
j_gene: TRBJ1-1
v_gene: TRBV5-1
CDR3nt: TGCGCCAGCAGTCCAATGGGGCTGGCGATCGCTGAAGCTTTCTTT
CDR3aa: CASSPMGLAIAEAFF

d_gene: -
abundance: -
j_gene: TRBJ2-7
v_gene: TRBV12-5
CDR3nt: TGTGCTAGTGGCCGACGCGGCACCTTCCCCTACGAGCAGTACTTC
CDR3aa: CASGRRGTFPYEQYF

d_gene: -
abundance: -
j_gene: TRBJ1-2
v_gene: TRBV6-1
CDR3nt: TGTGCCAGTACGCCCGTAGCTTCCTCTGGCTACACCTTC
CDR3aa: CASTPVASSGYTF

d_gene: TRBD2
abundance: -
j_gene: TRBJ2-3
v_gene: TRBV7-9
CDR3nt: TGTGCCAGCAGAAGACTAGCAACGGATACGCAGTATTTT
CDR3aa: CASRRLATDTQYF

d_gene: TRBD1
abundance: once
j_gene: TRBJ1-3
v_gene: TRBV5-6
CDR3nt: TGTGCCAGCAGATTACAGGGGGCGAGGGCTGGAAACACCATATATTTT
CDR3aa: CASRLQGARAGNTIYF

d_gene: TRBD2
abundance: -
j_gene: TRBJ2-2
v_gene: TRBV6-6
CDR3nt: TGTGCCAGCAGTTCCGGACTAGTCGGAAACACCGGGGAGCTGTTTTTT
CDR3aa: CASSSGLVGNTGELFF

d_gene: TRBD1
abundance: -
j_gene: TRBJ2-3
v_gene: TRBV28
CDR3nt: TGTGCCAGCTGGGGGACAGTCACAGATACGCAGTATTTT
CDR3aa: CASWGTVTDTQYF

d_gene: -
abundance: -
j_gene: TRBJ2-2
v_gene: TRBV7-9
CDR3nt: TGTGCCAGCCTTCCTTTTTCTAGCTTTTCCACCGGGGAGCTGTTTTTT
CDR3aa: CASLPFSSFSTGELFF

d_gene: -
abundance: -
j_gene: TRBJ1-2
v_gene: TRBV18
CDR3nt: TGTGCCAGCTCACCTCCGGGAGCGAACTATGGCTACACCTTC
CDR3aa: CASSPPGANYGYTF

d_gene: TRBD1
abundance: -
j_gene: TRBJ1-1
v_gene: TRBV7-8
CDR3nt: TGTGCCAGCAGCTTAGGAGGACAGGACCCCACAACTGAAGCTTTCTTT
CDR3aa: CASSLGGQDPTTEAFF

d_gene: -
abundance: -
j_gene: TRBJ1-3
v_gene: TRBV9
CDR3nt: TGTGCCAGCTCCTTAGGGGCAGGAAAGGCTCACTCTGGAAACACCATATATTTT
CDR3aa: CASSLGAGKAHSGNTIYF

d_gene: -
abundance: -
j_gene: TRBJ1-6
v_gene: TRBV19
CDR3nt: TGTGCCAGTAGTATAGGGCTCCGTCGGGGTCGCGGATCACCCCTCCACTTT
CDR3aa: CASSIGLRRGRGSPLHF

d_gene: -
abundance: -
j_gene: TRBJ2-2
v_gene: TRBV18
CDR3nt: TGTGCCAGCTCGTTCGGGAACACCGGGGAGCTGTTTTTT
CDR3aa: CASSFGNTGELFF

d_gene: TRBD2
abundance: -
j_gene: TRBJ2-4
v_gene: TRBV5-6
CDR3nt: TGTGCCAGCAACACATGGACTAGTGGGGTCATTCAGTACTTC
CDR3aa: CASNTWTSGVIQYF

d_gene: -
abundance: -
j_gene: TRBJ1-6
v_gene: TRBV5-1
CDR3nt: TGCGCCAGCAGCCCCTCGTATGTCCCCGGGAGCTCCTATAATTCACCCCTCCACTTT
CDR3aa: CASSPSYVPGSSYNSPLHF

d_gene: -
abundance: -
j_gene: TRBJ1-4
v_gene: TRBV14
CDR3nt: TGTGCCAGCAGCCATCGGGGGACTAATGAAAAACTGTTTTTT
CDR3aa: CASSHRGTNEKLFF

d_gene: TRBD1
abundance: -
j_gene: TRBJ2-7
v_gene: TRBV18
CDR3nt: TGTGCCAGCTCACCACCCGAACAGGGGGCCTACGAGCAGTACTTC
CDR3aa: CASSPPEQGAYEQYF

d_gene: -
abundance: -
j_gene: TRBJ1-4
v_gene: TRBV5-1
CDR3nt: TGCGCCAGCAGCGGTAACCAAGCTACAACTAATGAAAAACTGTTTTTT
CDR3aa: CASSGNQATTNEKLFF

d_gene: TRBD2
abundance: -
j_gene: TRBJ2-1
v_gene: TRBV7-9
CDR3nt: TGTGCCAGCAGGCTTAGCGGGGACCACAATGAGCAGTTCTTC
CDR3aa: CASRLSGDHNEQFF

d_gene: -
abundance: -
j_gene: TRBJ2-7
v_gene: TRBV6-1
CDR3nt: TGTGCCAGCAGTGAAGGGGGCCCCTACGAGCAGTACTTC
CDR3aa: CASSEGGPYEQYF

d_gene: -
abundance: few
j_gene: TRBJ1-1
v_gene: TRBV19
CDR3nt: TGTGCCAGTAGTATTTCGGAGGGAAGCGCTGAAGCTTTCTTT
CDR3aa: CASSISEGSAEAFF

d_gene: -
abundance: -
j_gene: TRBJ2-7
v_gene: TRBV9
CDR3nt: TGTGCCAGCAGCGTAGTTAGGAGGTGTACCTACGAGCAGTACTTC
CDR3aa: CASSVVRRCTYEQYF

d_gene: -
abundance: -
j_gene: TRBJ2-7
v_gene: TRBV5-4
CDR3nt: TGTGCCAGCAGCTTGAGACTGACCTACGAGCAGTACTTC
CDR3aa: CASSLRLTYEQYF

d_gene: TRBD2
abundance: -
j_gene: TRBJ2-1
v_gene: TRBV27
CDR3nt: TGTGCCAGCAGTCGGGAGGGCTCCTACAATGAGCAGTTCTTC
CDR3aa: CASSREGSYNEQFF